This T cell receptor (beta chain) was documented in a study of T cells in Graves' hyperthyroidism and ophthalmopathy. The study's findings and limits: In blood, most of the thyroid clonotypes expanded above 0.001 were also present.

Ophthalmopathy patients had moderate-to-severe active disease, CAS ≥3, NOSPECS ≥4, and disease duration under 3 months. Thyroid ultrasound, orbital computed tomography, clinical symptoms, and serum thyroxine and TRAb underpinned diagnoses. The source of the PBMCs was 10 ml of fresh peripheral blood. V was cut by 7 bases and J by 2 bases, with 15 bases left in between. This CDR3 contains 15 residues. At least ten counts were recorded for this clonotype. As yet, its antigen is unknown. TCR beta CDR3 regions were amplified from RNA transcripts. HTBI primers drove first-round RT-PCR of the TCR CDR3. In TCRdb, the multiplex PCR reads were re-called with MiXCR into one record per CDR3 protein. The profile shows hundreds of thousands of distinct CDR3 sequences, approximately 16% of them singletons.

This TCR was sampled from a young woman with Graves' ophthalmopathy. This chain links TRBV12-3 or TRBV12-4 with TRBJ1-5, with D possibly matching TRBD1 (6 bases). Sequenced sample: blood. The CDR3 spells CASKGGGTGNQPQHF. CDR3 in DNA: TGTGCCAGCAAGGGAGGGGGAACTGGCAATCAGCCCCAGCATTTT.